The source of this TCR beta chain is a study of cytomegalovirus exposure and HLA in healthy donors. The study, taken as a whole, reports: About 87% or about 30% of the time was how often most TCR beta V segments were productive, according to an earlier analysis. CMV antigen specificity of three CMV-associated chains was confirmed in vitro. Both high specificity and high sensitivity reportedly marked the classifier's diagnosis of cytomegalovirus status. An analysis was carried out later, and it reportedly showed fewer N-insertions in an Asian-associated ancestry cluster than the approximately 710-donor mean.

In the PCR, 60 Vbeta and 13 Jbeta primers were used. Assay used: immunoSEQ multiplex PCR; TCRdb lists only in-frame clones, some missing. The sample includes about 160,000 clones, about 72% of them seen just once. This clone was recorded once. No antigen is known for it. The CDR3 is 15 residues long. Germline V gene sequence: CDR1 LNHDA, CDR2 SQIVND (reference sequence). V was pared by 7 bases and J by 7 bases, with 8 bases of the junction left unmatched. Source material: PBMCs. This sequence was found in a man between 45 and 60 years old in good health and CMV-seropositive. The chain recombines TRBV19 with TRBJ2-5, with TRBD2 identical over 14 bases. DNA of the CDR3: TGTGCCAGTACCGGGACTAGCGGGGGACTTGGGACCCAGTACTTC. It translates to CASTGTSGGLGTQYF.